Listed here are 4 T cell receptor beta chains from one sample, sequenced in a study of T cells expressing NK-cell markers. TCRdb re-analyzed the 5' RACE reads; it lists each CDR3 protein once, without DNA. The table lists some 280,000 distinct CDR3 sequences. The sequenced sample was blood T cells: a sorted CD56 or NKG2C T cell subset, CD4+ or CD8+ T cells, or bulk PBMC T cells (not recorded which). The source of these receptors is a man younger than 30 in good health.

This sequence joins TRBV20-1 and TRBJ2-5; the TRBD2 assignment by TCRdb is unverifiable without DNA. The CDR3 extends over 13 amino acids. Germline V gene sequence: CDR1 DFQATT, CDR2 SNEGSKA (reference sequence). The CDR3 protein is CSTTSGSEETQYF.

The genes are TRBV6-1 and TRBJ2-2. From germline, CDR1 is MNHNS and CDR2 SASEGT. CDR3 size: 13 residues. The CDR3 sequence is CASSPRMAGELFF.

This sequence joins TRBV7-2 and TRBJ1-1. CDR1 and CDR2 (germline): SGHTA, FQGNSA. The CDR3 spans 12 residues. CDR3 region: CASTLGYTEAFF.

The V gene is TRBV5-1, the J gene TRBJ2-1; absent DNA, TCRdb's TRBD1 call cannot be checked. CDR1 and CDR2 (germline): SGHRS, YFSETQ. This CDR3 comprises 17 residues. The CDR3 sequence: CASSLSPGGASYNEQFF. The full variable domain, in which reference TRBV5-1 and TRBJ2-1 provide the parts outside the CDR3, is KAGVTQTPRYLIKTRGQQVTLSCSPISGHRSVSWYQQTPGQGLQFLFEYFSETQRNKGNFPGRFSGRQFSNSRSEMNVSTLELGDSALYLCASSLSPGGASYNEQFFGPGTRLTVL.